This T cell receptor (beta chain) was sequenced during a study of blood T cell repertoires in COVID-19 (TCRdb year 2020). For the wider study: Samples covering the acute and convalescent phases of COVID-19 were provided by collaborators in the United States, Italy and Spain. The prospective study material was composed of cDNA or gDNA derived from T cells, B-cell-depleted T cells, or PBMCs. Subjects who had been exposed to COVID-19, were actively infected with it, or had recovered from it provided the deeply sampled blood TCRbeta repertoires that made up the dataset. A freely available public database, intended as a resource for researchers studying the immune response to SARS-CoV-2, is where the repertoires were released. Samples were obtained from the ongoing ImmuneRACE study (first 160 participants) and from 1,254 subjects provided by 6 global collaborators. A de-identified subject ID, COVID-19 status, age in years and sex were almost always included in the sample metadata. Where HLA class I and class II types were available, the types were taken from metadata supplied by the sample provider, not from assay-based typing. Findings and caveats that apply to the study as a whole: How much clinical and demographic metadata was included differed by source and by participant, and the metadata was provided uncurated.

Whole blood was collected in K2EDTA tubes by collaborating institutions according to the institutions' own protocols. For TCRbeta analysis, collaborators shipped samples in one of three forms: frozen whole blood, isolated PBMCs, or DNA extracted from either of those sample types. The CDR3, from cysteine to phenylalanine, totals 17 residues. Only the CDR3 DNA stays, 51 bases, in frame from base 1. Trimming accounts for 4 bases at V and 0 bases at J, while the number of junction bases matched to no gene is 8. For CDR1 and CDR2, the germline V gene lists SGHDT and YYEEEE. TCRbeta CDR3 regions were amplified from genomic DNA by means of the immunoSEQ Assay, a bias-controlled multiplex PCR. In the original analysis: Within the assay, amplification of reference gene primers was used to estimate how many nucleated cells each sample contained. To quantify the absolute abundance of each unique TCRbeta CDR3 rearrangement, sequence reads were collapsed and filtered. For each sample, productive Simpson clonality was calculated as the square root of Simpson's diversity index across productive rearrangements. Entries here come from immuneACCESS through TCRdb and include only in-frame sequences with V and J called. Some clones fail to appear in such tables; in the studies checked, an unresolved V gene covers under half of the shortfall, and the cause of the remainder is unknown. V and J calls and clone size are copied from that table; D and trimming were computed from the DNA. This sample holds 85,000 to 100,000 clones; under 85% were observed only once. About 24% of the sample lies in the top ten.

Regarding this clone: Its binding antigen is unknown. Per-base quality was not reported, and no clone a single base away is much larger than it.

The chain is made from TRBV5-6 and TRBJ1-5; 9 nucleotides in the junction match TRBD1. The sequencing sample was made of peripheral blood. The receptor was isolated from a human donor in a cohort sampled during active COVID-19. The sequence in DNA is TGTGCCAGCAGCAAGGGACAGGGCCTTTATAGCAATCAGCCCCAGCATTTT. The translation is CASSKGQGLYSNQPQHF. Outside the CDR3, residues come from the reference TRBV5-6 and TRBJ1-5 proteins, so the full variable domain is: DAGVTQSPTHLIKTRGQQVTLRCSPKSGHDTVSWYQQALGQGPQFIFQYYEEEERQRGNFPDRFSGHQFPNYSSELNVNALLLGDSALYLCASSKGQGLYSNQPQHFGDGTRLSIL.